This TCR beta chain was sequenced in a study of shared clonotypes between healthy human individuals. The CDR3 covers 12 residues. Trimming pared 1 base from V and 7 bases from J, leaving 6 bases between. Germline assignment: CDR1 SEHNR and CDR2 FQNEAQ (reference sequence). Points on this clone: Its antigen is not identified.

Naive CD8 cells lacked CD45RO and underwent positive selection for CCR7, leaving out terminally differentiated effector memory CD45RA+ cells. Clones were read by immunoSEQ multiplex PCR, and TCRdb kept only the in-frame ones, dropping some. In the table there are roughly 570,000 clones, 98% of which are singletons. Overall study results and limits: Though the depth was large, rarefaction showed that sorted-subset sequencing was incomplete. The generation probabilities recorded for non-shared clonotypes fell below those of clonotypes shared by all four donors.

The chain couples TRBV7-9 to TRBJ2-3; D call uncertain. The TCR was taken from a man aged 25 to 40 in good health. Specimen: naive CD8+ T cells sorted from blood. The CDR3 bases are TGTGCCAGCAGCTTAGAGACAAATACGCAGTATTTT. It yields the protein CASSLETNTQYF. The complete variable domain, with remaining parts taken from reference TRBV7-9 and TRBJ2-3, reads DTGVSQNPRHKITKRGQNVTFRCDPISEHNRLYWYRQTLGQGPEFLTYFQNEAQLEKSRLLSDRFSAERPKGSFSTLEIQRTEQGDSAMYLCASSLETNTQYFGPGTRLTVL.